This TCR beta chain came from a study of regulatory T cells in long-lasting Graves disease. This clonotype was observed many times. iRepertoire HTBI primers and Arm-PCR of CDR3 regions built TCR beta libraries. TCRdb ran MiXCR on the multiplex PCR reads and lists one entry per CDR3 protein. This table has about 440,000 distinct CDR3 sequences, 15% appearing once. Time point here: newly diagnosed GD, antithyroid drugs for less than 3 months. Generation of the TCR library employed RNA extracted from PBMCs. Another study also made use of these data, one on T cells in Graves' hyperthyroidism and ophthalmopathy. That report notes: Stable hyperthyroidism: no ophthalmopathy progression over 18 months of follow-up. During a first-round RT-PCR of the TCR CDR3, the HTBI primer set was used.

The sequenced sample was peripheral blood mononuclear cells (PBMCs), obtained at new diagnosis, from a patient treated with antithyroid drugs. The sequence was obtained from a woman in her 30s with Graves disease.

The CDR3 is CASSLRPGTEYQETQYF. In DNA, the CDR3 is TGTGCCAGCAGCTTGCGCCCCGGGACGGAGTACCAAGAGACCCAGTACTTC. The V gene is TRBV12-3 or TRBV12-4, the J gene TRBJ2-5; D may be TRBD1 or TRBD2 (5 bases each). The CDR3 totals 17 residues. V lost 6 bases to trimming and J lost 0 bases, with 20 bases between them.